This T cell receptor beta chain appears in the sequencing data of a study of identical twins. General observations from the study: Not following the same donors, the study drew its conclusions from cross-sectional statistical analysis.

This clonotype occurred a few times. The antigen is unknown. Healthy Caucasians provided all donations. The V gene lost 8 bases and the J gene lost 0 bases, with 13 bases spanning the gap. Per germline, CDR1 GTSNPN and CDR2 SVGIG (reference sequence). CDR3 length: 14 amino acids. Each cDNA held unique molecular identifiers, and template switching gave it a universal primer site. TCRdb reprocessed the 5' RACE reads with MiXCR, giving one entry per CDR3 protein. The data hold roughly 570,000 distinct CDR3 sequences, with nearly 10% observed a single time. This same sample was also taken into another study, of yellow fever vaccine responses in identical twins.

The chain is built from TRBV30 and TRBJ2-2; D may be TRBD1 (6 bases). The sequencing input was PBMCs. This TCR derives from a woman aged 18-29 years in good health. CDR3 DNA sequence: TGTGCCGGGGGCGGTGACTCGAACACCGGGGAGCTGTTTTTT. It codes for CAGGGDSNTGELFF.